The 5 T cell receptor beta chains given below trace back to one sample, sequenced in a study of blood T cell repertoires in COVID-19. Here immunoSEQ multiplex PCR was the method, and the copy in TCRdb shows in-frame clones only, minus some. The repertoire holds about 34,000 clones, with 75% to 80% as singletons. The specimen sequenced was peripheral blood. These receptors were collected from a human donor in a cohort sampled during active COVID-19.

The genes are TRBV6-1 and TRBJ1-2; 9 bases fit TRBD1. V gave up 0 bases and J gave up 8 bases; unmatched junction bases: 7. The CDR3 totals 15 residues. CDR1 and CDR2 from the germline V gene are MNHNS and SASEGT. Written as DNA, the CDR3 is TGTGCCAGCAGTGAAGCAAGACAGGGGGTTAGAGGCTACACCTTC. This encodes CASSEARQGVRGYTF.

DNA for the CDR3: TGTGCCAGCAGGGGGCGACAGAATTTAAACCAAGAGACCCAGTACTTC. It codes for CASRGRQNLNQETQYF. The chain carries TRBV2 and TRBJ2-5, with TRBD1 as a possible D gene (5 bases). The germline gives CDR1 SNHLY, CDR2 FYNNEI. Trimming left V 6 bases short and J 0 bases short, with 17 bases between. This CDR3 is 16 amino acids long.

This clone is a singleton in its sample. The V and J genes are TRBV5-6 and TRBJ2-5; 8 bases line up with TRBD1. With V trimmed by 4 bases and J by 12 bases, 17 bases remained unmatched. This CDR3 is built from 15 residues. CDR1 and CDR2 from the germline V gene are SGHDT and YYEEEE. CDR3 sequence (DNA): TGTGCCAGCAGCCTATTAAGCCGGGACAGGTTTGGGGAGTACTTC. This sequence encodes CASSLLSRDRFGEYF.

The chain employs TRBV7-9 and TRBJ2-1; the match to TRBD1 covers 9 bases. The CDR3 has 15 residues. The germline gives CDR1 SEHNR, CDR2 FQNEAQ (reference sequence). The V and J ends lost 2 bases and 2 bases, in that order; junction bases with no gene match: 1. The CDR3 loop is CASSLRQGAYNEQFF. The CDR3, as DNA: TGTGCCAGCAGCTTAAGACAGGGGGCCTACAATGAGCAGTTCTTC. The full variable domain, completed using reference TRBV7-9 and TRBJ2-1, is DTGVSQNPRHKITKRGQNVTFRCDPISEHNRLYWYRQTLGQGPEFLTYFQNEAQLEKSRLLSDRFSAERPKGSFSTLEIQRTEQGDSAMYLCASSLRQGAYNEQFFGPGTRLTVL.

The CDR3 nucleotides read TGTGCCAGTAGTCTACAGGCTAGCACAGATACGCAGTATTTT. This gives the protein CASSLQASTDTQYF. The chain recombines TRBV19 with TRBJ2-3; tentatively, D is TRBD1 (5 bases). The V gene's germline CDR1 is LNHDA and CDR2 SQIVND (reference sequence). V was cut by 5 bases and J by 0 bases, with 9 bases left in between. The CDR3 is made up of 14 amino acids. Combining the CDR3 with reference TRBV19 and TRBJ2-3 gives the whole variable domain DGGITQSPKYLFRKEGQNVTLSCEQNLNHDAMYWYRQDPGQGLRLIYYSQIVNDFQKGDIAEGYSVSREKKESFPLTVTSAQKNPTAFYLCASSLQASTDTQYFGPGTRLTVL.